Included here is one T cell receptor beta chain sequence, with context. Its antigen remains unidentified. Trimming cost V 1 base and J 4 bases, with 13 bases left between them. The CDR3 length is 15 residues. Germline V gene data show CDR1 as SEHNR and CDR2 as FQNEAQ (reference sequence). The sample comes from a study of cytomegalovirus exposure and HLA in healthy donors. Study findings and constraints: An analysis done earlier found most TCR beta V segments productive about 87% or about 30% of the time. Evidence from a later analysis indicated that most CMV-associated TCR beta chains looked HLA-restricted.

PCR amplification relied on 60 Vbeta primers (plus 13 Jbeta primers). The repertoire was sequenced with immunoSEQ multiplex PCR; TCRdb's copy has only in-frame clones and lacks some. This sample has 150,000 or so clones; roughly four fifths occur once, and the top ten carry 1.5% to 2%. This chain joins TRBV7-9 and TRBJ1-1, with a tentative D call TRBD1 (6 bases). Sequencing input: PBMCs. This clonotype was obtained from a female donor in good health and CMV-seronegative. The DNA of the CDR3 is TGTGCCAGCAGCTTAGATGGGGGCAGGGGCACTGAAGCTTTCTTT. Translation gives CASSLDGGRGTEAFF.